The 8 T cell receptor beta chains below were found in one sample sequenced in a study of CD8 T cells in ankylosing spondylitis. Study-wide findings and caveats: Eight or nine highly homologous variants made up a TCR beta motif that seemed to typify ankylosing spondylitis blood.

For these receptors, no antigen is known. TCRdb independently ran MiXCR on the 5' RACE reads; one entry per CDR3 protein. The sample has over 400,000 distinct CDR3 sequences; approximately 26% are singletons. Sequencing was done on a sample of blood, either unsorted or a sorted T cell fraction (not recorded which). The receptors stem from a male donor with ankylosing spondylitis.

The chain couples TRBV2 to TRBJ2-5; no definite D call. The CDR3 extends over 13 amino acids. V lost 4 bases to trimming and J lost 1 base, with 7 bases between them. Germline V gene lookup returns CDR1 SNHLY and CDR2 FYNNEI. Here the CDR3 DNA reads TGTGCCAGCAGTGCTAGGCTCCAAGAGACCCAGTACTTC. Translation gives CASSARLQETQYF.

The CDR3 nucleotides read TGTGCCAGCAAGTTCGGGACCGCCAATGAGCAGTTCTTC. It encodes CASKFGTANEQFF. V gene TRBV2 combines with J gene TRBJ2-1, with D tentatively TRBD1 or TRBD2 (5 bases each). V was shortened by 7 bases and J by 6 bases, with 13 bases between the two germline ends. The germline V gene has CDR1 SNHLY and CDR2 FYNNEI. The CDR3 is 13 residues long.

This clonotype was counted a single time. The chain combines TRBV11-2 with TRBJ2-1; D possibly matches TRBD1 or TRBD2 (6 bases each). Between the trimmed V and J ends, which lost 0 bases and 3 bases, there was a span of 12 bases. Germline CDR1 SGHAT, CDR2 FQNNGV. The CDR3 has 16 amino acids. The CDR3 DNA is TGTGCCAGCAGCTTAGATTCGGGGGCCGTCTACAATGAGCAGTTCTTC. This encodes CASSLDSGAVYNEQFF.

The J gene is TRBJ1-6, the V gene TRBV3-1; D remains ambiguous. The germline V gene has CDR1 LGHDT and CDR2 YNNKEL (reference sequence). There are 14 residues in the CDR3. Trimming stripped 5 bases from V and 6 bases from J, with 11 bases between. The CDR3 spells CASSSETVNSPLHF. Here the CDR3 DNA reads TGTGCCAGCAGCTCGGAGACCGTTAATTCACCCCTCCACTTT.

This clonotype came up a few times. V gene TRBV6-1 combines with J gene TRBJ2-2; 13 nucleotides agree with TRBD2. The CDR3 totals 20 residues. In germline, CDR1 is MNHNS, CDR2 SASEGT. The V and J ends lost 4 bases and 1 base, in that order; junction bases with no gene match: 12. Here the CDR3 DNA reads TGTGCCAGCAGTGTAATTGTGGGACTAGCGGGAAAGGGGAACACCGGGGAGCTGTTTTTT. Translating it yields CASSVIVGLAGKGNTGELFF.

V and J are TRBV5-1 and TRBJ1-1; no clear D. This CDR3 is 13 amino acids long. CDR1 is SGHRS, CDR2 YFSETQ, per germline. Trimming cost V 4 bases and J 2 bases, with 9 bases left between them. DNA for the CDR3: TGCGCCAGCAGCGCCTATGATAACACTGAAGCTTTCTTT. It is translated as CASSAYDNTEAFF. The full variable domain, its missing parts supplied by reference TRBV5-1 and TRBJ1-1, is KAGVTQTPRYLIKTRGQQVTLSCSPISGHRSVSWYQQTPGQGLQFLFEYFSETQRNKGNFPGRFSGRQFSNSRSEMNVSTLELGDSALYLCASSAYDNTEAFFGQGTRLTVV.

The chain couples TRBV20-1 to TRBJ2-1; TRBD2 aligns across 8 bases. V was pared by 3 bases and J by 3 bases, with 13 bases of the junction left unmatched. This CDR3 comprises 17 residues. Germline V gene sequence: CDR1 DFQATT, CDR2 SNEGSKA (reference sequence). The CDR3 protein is CSASLVRLATGYNEQFF. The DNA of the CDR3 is TGCAGTGCTAGCCTAGTGCGACTAGCGACGGGCTACAATGAGCAGTTCTTC.

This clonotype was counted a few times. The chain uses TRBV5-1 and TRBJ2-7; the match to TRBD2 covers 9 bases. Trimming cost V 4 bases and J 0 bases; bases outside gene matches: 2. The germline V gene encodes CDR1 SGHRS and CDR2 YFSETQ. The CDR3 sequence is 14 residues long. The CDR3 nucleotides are TGCGCCAGCAGCGCTAGCGGGGTCTCCTACGAGCAGTACTTC. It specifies CASSASGVSYEQYF.